Each of the 26 T cell receptor beta chains below was sequenced from the same sample in a study of blood T cells in healthy people across ages. A J-beta primer mix and a sample-barcoded 5' primer were used in a second PCR of roughly 7 to 12 cycles. One entry per CDR3 protein, called by TCRdb with MiXCR from the 5' RACE reads. Of about 1.5 million distinct CDR3 sequences in the sample, 42% were seen once. Sequencing was performed on blood. All receptors derive from a young woman in good health.

Turning to this clonotype: This could be a read error, since a much larger clone is one nucleotide away. This sequence joins TRBV29-1 and TRBJ1-1; D gene ambiguous. Looked up from germline, CDR1 is SQVTM and CDR2 is ANQGSEA. The CDR3 length is 13 residues. The V gene lost 1 base and the J gene lost 3 bases, with 9 bases spanning the gap. CDR3 sequence reads: CSVEARGDTEAFF. CDR3 coding DNA: TGCAGCGTTGAAGCCCGGGGAGACACTGAAGCTTTCTTT.

V is TRBV12-3 or TRBV12-4 and J is TRBJ2-5; 7 bases align to TRBD2. The DNA end favors TRBJ2-1, so the J call may be wrong. CDR3 length: 15 residues. CDR3 bases: TGTGCCAGCACCCTCCGGCGGGGGTACCAAGAGACCCAGTTCTTC. This encodes CASTLRRGYQETQFF.

Points on this clonotype: A much larger clone differs from this one at a single base, so this may be a read error. The rearrangement links TRBV10-3 to TRBJ1-2; tentative D call: TRBD1 (6 bases). This CDR3 region has 12 residues. Per the germline V gene, CDR1 is ENHRY and CDR2 is SYGVKD. The CDR3 here is CTISGAWDGYTF. CDR3 bases: TGTACCATCTCAGGGGCCTGGGATGGCTACACCTTC.

The rearrangement joins TRBV13 to TRBJ2-1; no clear D gene. V was pared by 3 bases and J by 8 bases, with 11 bases between. Germline loops: CDR1 PRHDT, CDR2 FYEKMQ (reference sequence). The CDR3 sequence is 13 residues long. The CDR3: CASSFPVSYEQFF. CDR3 nucleotide sequence: TGTGCCAGCAGCTTTCCCGTGAGCTATGAGCAGTTCTTC.

This clonotype was counted between two and nine times. V gene TRBV10-3 combines with J gene TRBJ2-5; the D gene is possibly TRBD2 (6 bases). The J call may be faulty, since TRBJ2-7 better matches the DNA end. The CDR3 totals 13 residues. Looked up from germline, CDR1 is ENHRY and CDR2 is SYGVKD. The CDR3 spells CAISVGGTYEQYF. CDR3 DNA: TGTGCCATCAGTGTCGGGGGAACTTACGAGCAGTACTTC.

The chain uses TRBV20-1 and TRBJ1-1; 8 nucleotides align to TRBD1. This CDR3 spans 12 amino acids. Trimming removed 8 bases from V and 5 bases from J; junction bases left unmatched: 7. Germline CDR1 and CDR2: DFQATT and SNEGSKA (reference sequence). The CDR3 loop is CSCGQGHTEAFF. The CDR3 DNA reads TGCAGTTGTGGACAGGGTCATACTGAAGCTTTCTTT.

This CDR3 is CASSLRPGTTYEQYF. CDR3 nucleotide sequence: TGTGCCAGCAGTTTAAGGCCAGGGACTACCTACGAGCAGTACTTC. The J gene is TRBJ2-7, the V gene TRBV27, with TRBD2 matching over 7 bases. V shed 2 bases and J 2 bases; nucleotides not matched to a gene: 6. The CDR3 loop spans 15 amino acids. Germline loops: CDR1 MNHEY, CDR2 SMNVEV (reference sequence).

The gene calls are TRBV12-3 or TRBV12-4 and TRBJ2-2; 8 nucleotides agree with TRBD2. The CDR3 consists of 16 residues. After removal of 5 bases from V and 4 bases from J, the junction contained 9 bases not matched to a gene. The CDR3 here is CASSTPGGASTGELFF. As DNA, the CDR3 is TGTGCCAGCAGTACCCCGGGGGGGGCGAGCACCGGGGAGCTGTTTTTT.

As concerns this clonotype: Its ends do not fully match the called genes, so a read error is possible. V usage is TRBV20-1 and J usage is TRBJ2-7; no clear D. Germline loops: CDR1 DFQATT, CDR2 SNEGSKA (reference sequence). The CDR3 is 13 residues long. CDR3 nucleotides: TGCAGTGCTAGGGAAGTGCTCTCCTACGAGCGGTACTTC. Its translation: CSAREVLSYERYF.

This sequence joins TRBV20-1 and TRBJ2-1; 8 nucleotides line up with TRBD2. Germline V gene data show CDR1 as DFQATT and CDR2 as SNEGSKA (reference sequence). The CDR3 loop spans 13 amino acids. V shed 6 bases, J shed 8 bases, and the junction held 9 bases outside the gene matches. CDR3 nucleotide sequence: TGCAGTGCCACCCCCGGGACTAGGGATGAGCAGTTCTTC. Translation gives CSATPGTRDEQFF.

This clonotype was counted many times. This chain's CDR3 is CSVEMGFLFF. In DNA form, the CDR3 reads TGCAGCGTTGAGATGGGGTTTCTGTTCTTC. The rearrangement links TRBV29-1 to TRBJ2-1; D unresolved. CDR3 length equals 10 residues. The germline V gene has CDR1 SQVTM and CDR2 ANQGSEA. The V gene lost 3 bases and the J gene lost 15 bases, with 12 bases spanning the gap.

Concerning this clonotype itself: The junction differs from germline at one of its ends, possibly a read error. The V and J genes are TRBV7-2 and TRBJ2-3, with a possible D match to TRBD2 (6 bases). The CDR3 has 15 amino acids. The germline gives CDR1 SGHTA, CDR2 FQGNSA. The chain's CDR3 is CASSLGGLITDTQYF. For the CDR3, the DNA is TGTGCCAGCAGCTTAGGGGGACTCATCACAGACACGCAGTATTTT.

This clonotype was recorded a few times. The J gene is TRBJ2-7, the V gene TRBV18, with 11 bases aligning to TRBD2. Germline CDR1 and CDR2: KGHSH and LQKENI. V trimming: 3 bases; J trimming: 0 bases; junction bases outside the gene matches: 1. The CDR3 has 15 residues. Written as DNA, the CDR3 is TGTGCCAGCTCACCTAGCGGGAGGGCCTCCTACGAGCAGTACTTC. Amino acid sequence: CASSPSGRASYEQYF.

This clonotype was seen a few times. The chain recombines TRBV7-3 with TRBJ2-1; TRBD2 matches at 10 bases. The J call may not be correct, given that the DNA end is closer to TRBJ2-7. This CDR3 region has 16 residues. Germline V lookup: CDR1 SGHTA, CDR2 FQGTGA. DNA of the CDR3: TGTGCCAGCAGCGTGGGACTAGCGCCCTCCTACAATGAGCAGTACTTC. Encoded protein: CASSVGLAPSYNEQYF.

The gene calls are TRBV12-3 or TRBV12-4 and TRBJ1-5; unclear D gene. This CDR3 is 14 amino acids long. The germline V and J ends were trimmed by 6 bases and 2 bases, with 11 bases remaining between them. For the CDR3, the DNA is TGTGCCAGCAGCACGAGGGTAGGCAATCAGCCCCAGCATTTT. Amino acids: CASSTRVGNQPQHF.

This clonotype was detected only a few times. This chain links TRBV7-9 with TRBJ2-5; D tentatively reads TRBD1 or TRBD2 (5 bases each). The CDR3 consists of 11 residues. V was pared by 5 bases and J by 12 bases, with 13 bases between. Germline V gene sequence: CDR1 SEHNR, CDR2 FQNEAQ (reference sequence). CDR3 sequence: CASSEGREKYF. In nucleotides, the CDR3 is TGTGCCAGCAGCGAGGGACGGGAAAAGTACTTC.

This clonotype was detected a few times. This chain connects TRBV12-3 or TRBV12-4 to TRBJ1-5; D unresolved. V was trimmed by 4 bases and J by 0 bases, leaving 7 bases between them. The CDR3 length is 14 residues. CDR3 sequence: CASSYHYSNQPQHF. CDR3 sequence (DNA): TGTGCCAGCAGTTATCATTATAGCAATCAGCCCCAGCATTTT.

The chain couples TRBV12-3 or TRBV12-4 to TRBJ2-5; 9 bases align to TRBD1. J gave up 5 bases and V 7 bases, and 8 bases lay outside the gene matches. This CDR3 comprises 14 residues. The chain's CDR3 is CASTTGGLSETQYF. The CDR3 nucleotides read TGTGCCAGCACCACAGGGGGCTTATCGGAGACCCAGTACTTC.

V usage is TRBV5-6 and J usage is TRBJ1-2; TRBD1 matches at 9 bases. Germline CDR1 SGHDT, CDR2 YYEEEE. The length of the CDR3 is 15 residues. V lost 7 bases to trimming and J lost 7 bases; unmatched junction nucleotides: 14. CDR3 loop: CASSHNRGLASGYTF. DNA of the CDR3: TGTGCCAGCTCCCACAACAGGGGGCTCGCTAGTGGCTACACCTTC.

The rearrangement links TRBV29-1 to TRBJ2-1, with D unresolved. Trimming took off 7 bases at V and 1 base at J, with 14 bases between the two ends. The germline CDR1 and CDR2 sequences are SQVTM and ANQGSEA. The CDR3 length is 14 residues. CDR3 sequence: CSAQTGMSYNEQFF. The CDR3 DNA follows: TGCAGCGCCCAGACTGGTATGTCCTACAATGAGCAGTTCTTC.

The rearrangement links TRBV11-2 to TRBJ2-3; 9 positions match TRBD1. Germline lookup yields CDR1 SGHAT and CDR2 FQNNGV. The CDR3 has 15 amino acids. V was pared by 5 bases and J by 2 bases, with 5 bases of the junction left unmatched. In nucleotides, the CDR3 is TGTGCCAGCAGCCGGGACAGGGCCCCCACAGATACGCAGTATTTT. This encodes CASSRDRAPTDTQYF.

This clonotype was recorded a few times. The rearrangement links TRBV6-6 to TRBJ2-7; D is ambiguous. This CDR3 comprises 15 residues. Germline V gene data show CDR1 as MNHNY and CDR2 as SVGAGI (reference sequence). Trimming shortened V by 5 bases and J by 6 bases, and 20 bases separated the two germline ends. CDR3 bases: TGTGCCAGCAGTGACCGGGCCCTTTACCCCACCGAGCAGTACTTC. It translates to CASSDRALYPTEQYF.

This clonotype appeared a few times. The chain combines TRBV21-1 with TRBJ1-5. TRBV21-1 is described as a pseudogene. The CDR3 extends over 14 amino acids. The CDR3 nucleotides read TGTGCCAGCCCAAACCGGCATAGCAATCAGCCCCAGCATTTT. The encoded protein is CASPNRHSNQPQHF.

This clonotype was observed a handful of times. At one end, the junction sequence differs from germline, possibly due to a read error. Here the CDR3 reads CASSSTVAYERYF. The CDR3 bases are TGTGCCAGCAGCTCGACCGTTGCCTACGAGCGGTACTTC. The rearrangement joins TRBV7-9 to TRBJ2-7, with D uncertain. Germline-derived CDR1 and CDR2 are SEHNR and FQNEAQ (reference sequence). The CDR3 contains 13 residues.

This sequence joins TRBV7-2 and TRBJ1-1, with D unresolved. V gave up 5 bases and J gave up 1 base, with 11 bases separating them. Germline-derived CDR1 and CDR2 are SGHTA and FQGNSA. The CDR3 contains 14 residues. DNA of the CDR3: TGTGCCAGCAGCCGAGGGTTCCGGAACACTGAAGCTTTCTTT. This gives the protein CASSRGFRNTEAFF.

As for this clonotype: An end of the junction differs from the germline gene, which may be a read error. This chain joins TRBV7-6 and TRBJ2-3; D possibly corresponds to TRBD2 (6 bases). CDR1 and CDR2 from the germline V gene are SGHVS and FNYEAQ. There are 16 residues in the CDR3. CDR3 nucleotide sequence: TGTGCCAGCAGCCGTACTCTAGCGCGAAGCACAGATACGCCGTATTTT. Translation: CASSRTLARSTDTPYF.